These T cell receptor beta chains were read from a single sample in a study of human T cells and chemical hapten exposure. Via MiXCR, TCRdb re-called the RACE reads, giving one row per CDR3 protein. This sample has about 90,000 distinct CDR3 sequences; approximately 9% occur once, and the top ten carry 2.5% to 3%. The sequencing here drew on whole blood, taken in connection with sensitization to the hapten diphenylcyclopropenone (DPC). All receptors derive from a man between 35 and 55 years old with alopecia areata. Some clones in this sample may be carry-over from other donors' samples. The CDR3 runs from the conserved cysteine through the conserved F or W. A D gene is named only where the DNA matches it firmly. The listing skips clone size in some rows; elsewhere it reads once, few, many or a size class.

d_call | j_call | v_call | clone_size | cdr3_aa | cdr3_nt
. | TRBJ1-5 | TRBV12-3/TRBV12-4 | . | CANSATPDSNQPQHF | TGTGCCAACAGCGCCACTCCGGATAGCAATCAGCCCCAGCATTTT
. | TRBJ1-2 | TRBV10-3 | few | CAIYTGYGYTF | TGTGCCATTTACACGGGCTATGGCTACACCTTC
TRBD1 | TRBJ1-1 | TRBV5-1 | many | CASSVGTGNTEAFF | TGCGCCAGCAGCGTCGGGACAGGGAACACTGAAGCTTTCTTT
TRBD2 | TRBJ2-3 | TRBV20-1 | few | CSARVGGRATDTQYF | TGCAGTGCTAGAGTGGGCGGGAGGGCTACAGATACGCAGTATTTT
TRBD2 | TRBJ2-3 | TRBV27 | . | CASNGLAGRSTDTQYF | TGTGCCAGCAATGGACTAGCGGGTAGAAGCACAGATACGCAGTATTTT
. | TRBJ2-3 | TRBV13 | many | CASEITGFTDTQYF | TGTGCCAGCGAAATTACAGGGTTCACAGATACGCAGTATTTT
TRBD1 | TRBJ1-2 | TRBV7-2 | . | CASTLLTGASNYGYTF | TGTGCCAGCACCCTTCTGACAGGGGCTTCCAACTATGGCTACACCTTC
TRBD2 | TRBJ2-1 | TRBV11-3 | . | CARWRETSYNEQFF | TGTGCCAGGTGGCGGGAGACCTCCTACAATGAGCAGTTCTTC
. | TRBJ1-4 | TRBV20-1 | many | CSARDRRGRLNEKLFF | TGCAGTGCTAGAGATCGCCGAGGGAGGCTAAATGAAAAACTGTTTTTT
TRBD1 | TRBJ2-5 | TRBV6-5 | few | CASSPDRAVVTQYF | TGTGCCAGCAGTCCGGACAGGGCGGTGGTGACCCAGTACTTC
. | TRBJ2-5 | TRBV28 | . | CASRPGRQKEETQYF | TGTGCCAGCAGGCCCGGGAGACAAAAAGAAGAGACCCAGTACTTC
. | TRBJ2-6 | TRBV28 | many | CASSGDGTPRRAGANVLTF | TGTGCCAGCAGTGGGGACGGAACCCCCCGTCGGGCTGGGGCCAACGTCCTGACTTTC
TRBD1 | TRBJ2-1 | TRBV20-1 | many | CSARGQGRRNEQFF | TGCAGTGCACGGGGACAGGGGAGGAGGAATGAGCAGTTCTTC
. | TRBJ2-2 | TRBV12-3/TRBV12-4 | few | CASSFLNPRTPQFPGELFF | TGTGCCAGCAGTTTCCTCAACCCGAGGACTCCCCAATTTCCCGGGGAGCTGTTTTTT
. | TRBJ2-3 | TRBV29-1 | many | CSIRAVRNTDTQYF | TGCAGCATTAGAGCAGTCCGGAACACAGATACGCAGTATTTT
TRBD1 | TRBJ2-6 | TRBV24-1 | . | CATSAQGALTGANVLTF | TGTGCCACCAGTGCTCAGGGGGCGCTGACTGGGGCCAACGTCCTGACTTTC
. | TRBJ1-6 | TRBV30 | . | CAWSVSGISYNSPLHF | TGTGCCTGGAGTGTGTCGGGAATTTCCTATAATTCACCCCTCCACTTT
. | TRBJ2-2 | TRBV19 | few | CASSRRQVANTGELFF | TGTGCCAGTAGTCGACGACAGGTCGCGAACACCGGGGAGCTGTTTTTT
TRBD2 | TRBJ2-1 | TRBV29-1 | . | CSVQLAGAKNEQFF | TGCAGCGTGCAACTAGCGGGAGCTAAAAATGAGCAGTTCTTC
. | TRBJ1-5 | TRBV20-1 | many | CSARDKRKREMGQPQHF | TGCAGTGCTAGAGATAAGAGAAAGAGGGAAATGGGTCAGCCCCAGCATTTT
. | TRBJ1-2 | TRBV28 | many | CASSLNPGANYGYTF | TGTGCCAGCAGTTTAAACCCGGGGGCTAACTATGGCTACACCTTC
. | TRBJ2-5 | TRBV7-9 | . | CASSSSAYQETQYF | TGTGCCAGCTCCTCTAGCGCGTACCAAGAGACCCAGTACTTC
. | TRBJ2-7 | TRBV4-2 | few | CASSQARGEFYEQYF | TGTGCCAGCAGCCAAGCTCGCGGAGAGTTCTACGAGCAGTACTTC
. | TRBJ2-7 | TRBV20-1 | . | CSASPGAGDEQYF | TGCAGTGCTAGTCCGGGAGCCGGGGACGAGCAGTACTTC
TRBD2 | TRBJ2-1 | TRBV20-1 | many | CSAHIAGGSYNEQFF | TGCAGTGCTCATATAGCGGGAGGATCCTACAATGAGCAGTTCTTC
. | TRBJ2-3 | TRBV12-3/TRBV12-4 | . | CASSFGGGSDTQYF | TGTGCCAGCAGTTTCGGAGGGGGATCGGATACGCAGTATTTT
TRBD1 | TRBJ1-2 | TRBV7-2 | many | CASSLTGGLDAGGYTF | TGTGCCAGCAGCTTGACAGGGGGCTTAGATGCGGGAGGCTACACCTTC
. | TRBJ1-4 | TRBV28 | few | CASSFASVPGKLFF | TGTGCCAGCAGTTTTGCTAGTGTCCCAGGAAAACTGTTTTTT
. | TRBJ2-7 | TRBV19 | few | CASSLLGSGYEQYF | TGTGCCAGTAGTCTTCTCGGGTCCGGCTACGAGCAGTACTTC
TRBD2 | TRBJ2-3 | TRBV28 | many | CASSPGAGVVTDTQYF | TGTGCCAGCAGTCCCGGGGCGGGAGTCGTCACAGATACGCAGTATTTT
TRBD2 | TRBJ2-1 | TRBV20-1 | many | CSALGLASGRDNNEQFF | TGCAGTGCTCTGGGTTTAGCTAGCGGGAGGGATAACAATGAGCAGTTCTTC
. | TRBJ2-3 | TRBV20-1 | . | CSGQGPRTDTQYF | TGCAGTGGCCAGGGCCCCCGCACAGATACGCAGTATTTT
. | TRBJ2-1 | TRBV6-2/TRBV6-3 | . | CASSQQDPSYNEQFF | TGTGCCAGCAGTCAACAGGATCCCTCCTACAATGAGCAGTTCTTC
TRBD1 | TRBJ2-7 | TRBV18 | many | CASSPITGGAWEQYF | TGTGCCAGCTCACCAATCACAGGGGGCGCCTGGGAGCAGTACTTC
TRBD1 | TRBJ2-7 | TRBV25-1 | many | CASYGTGVYEQYF | TGTGCCAGCTATGGGACAGGGGTCTACGAGCAGTACTTC
. | TRBJ2-3 | TRBV29-1 | . | CTTRMGQDTQYF | TGCACCACGAGGATGGGTCAAGATACGCAGTATTTT
TRBD1 | TRBJ1-5 | TRBV27 | . | CASSLQGVGQPQHF | TGTGCCAGCAGTTTACAGGGGGTAGGTCAGCCCCAGCATTTT
. | TRBJ1-5 | TRBV11-1 | few | CASSLRGSIGEPQHF | TGTGCCAGCAGCTTGAGAGGGTCTATTGGGGAGCCCCAGCATTTT
TRBD2 | TRBJ2-5 | TRBV7-7 | many | CASSSGLAGETQYF | TGTGCTAGCAGCTCGGGACTAGCGGGCGAGACCCAGTACTTC
. | TRBJ1-5 | TRBV28 | many | CASKATGRNQPQHF | TGTGCCAGTAAGGCGACAGGACGCAATCAGCCCCAGCATTTT
TRBD1 | TRBJ2-7 | TRBV18 | many | CASVTGTGAREQYF | TGTGCCAGCGTGACCGGGACAGGGGCAAGGGAGCAGTACTTC
. | TRBJ2-4 | TRBV6-2/TRBV6-3 | many | CASSLSGVAKNIQYF | TGTGCCAGCAGCCTTAGCGGAGTAGCCAAAAACATTCAGTACTTC
TRBD1 | TRBJ1-5 | TRBV12-3/TRBV12-4 | many | CASSLGQSSNQPQHF | TGTGCCAGCAGTTTGGGACAGAGTAGCAATCAGCCCCAGCATTTT
. | TRBJ2-3 | TRBV12-3/TRBV12-4 | few | CASSSKDTQYF | TGTGCCAGCAGCTCTAAAGATACGCAGTATTTT
TRBD2 | TRBJ2-3 | TRBV20-1 | many | CSARATSGSPSTDTQYF | TGCAGTGCTAGAGCGACTAGCGGGAGCCCCAGCACAGATACGCAGTATTTT
. | TRBJ2-7 | TRBV7-9 | many | CASSLGSGAAYF | TGTGCCAGCAGCTTAGGTTCAGGGGCCGCGTACTTC
. | TRBJ2-3 | TRBV7-9 | . | CASSPQGVASDTQYF | TGTGCCAGCAGCCCACAAGGGGTTGCTTCGGATACGCAGTATTTT
. | TRBJ2-5 | TRBV28 | many | CASSLAGMKETQYF | TGTGCCAGCAGTTTAGCTGGCATGAAAGAGACCCAGTACTTC
. | TRBJ1-1 | TRBV6-2/TRBV6-3 | many | CASLQSWLNTEAFF | TGTGCCAGCTTACAGTCATGGTTGAACACTGAAGCTTTCTTT
TRBD2 | TRBJ2-2 | TRBV20-1 | many | CSARDWSGTTNTGELFF | TGCAGTGCTAGAGATTGGTCCGGGACTACCAACACCGGGGAGCTGTTTTTT
. | TRBJ1-1 | TRBV2 | . | CASSEIRGASAFF | TGTGCCAGCAGTGAAATAAGGGGCGCTTCTGCTTTCTTT
. | TRBJ1-2 | TRBV29-1 | few | CSVEGSRESNYGYTF | TGCAGCGTTGAAGGATCAAGGGAGAGTAACTATGGCTACACCTTC
TRBD1 | TRBJ1-4 | TRBV18 | many | CASTEGAGATNEKLFF | TGTGCCAGCACCGAGGGGGCCGGCGCAACTAATGAAAAACTGTTTTTT